A single T cell receptor beta chain is shown here with its context. The CDR3 covers 13 residues. V dropped 1 base and J dropped 9 bases, with 11 bases sitting between them. Germline V CDR1 and CDR2: SGHTA, FQGNSA. The source of the sample is a study of OX40 agonist ivuxolimab in advanced cancers. The data were produced by immunoSEQ multiplex PCR, yet TCRdb's version contains in-frame clones alone and is incomplete. The table lists about 60,000 clones, 70% to 90% of them singletons. The chain joins TRBV7-2 to TRBJ2-3, with D perhaps TRBD2 (5 bases). The TCR originated in an adult with an advanced solid tumor such as melanoma, head and neck, liver or kidney cancer. The sequenced sample was CD4+ or CD8+ T cells sorted from blood, obtained in a trial of the OX40 agonist ivuxolimab. The CDR3 DNA reads TGTGCCAGCAGCTTAGTCGGTTCGGGGACGCAGTATTTT. Translation: CASSLVGSGTQYF.